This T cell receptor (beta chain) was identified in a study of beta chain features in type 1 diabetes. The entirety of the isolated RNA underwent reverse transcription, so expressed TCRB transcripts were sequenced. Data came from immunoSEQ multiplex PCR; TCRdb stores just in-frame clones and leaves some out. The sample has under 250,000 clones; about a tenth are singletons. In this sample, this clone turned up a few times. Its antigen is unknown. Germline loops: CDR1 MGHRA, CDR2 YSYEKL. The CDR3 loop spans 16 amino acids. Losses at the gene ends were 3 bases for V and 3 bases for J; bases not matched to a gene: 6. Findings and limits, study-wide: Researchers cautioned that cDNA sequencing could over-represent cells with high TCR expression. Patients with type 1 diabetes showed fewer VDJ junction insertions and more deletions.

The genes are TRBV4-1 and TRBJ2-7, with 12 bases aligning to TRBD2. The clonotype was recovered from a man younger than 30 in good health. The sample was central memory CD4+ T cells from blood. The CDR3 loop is CASSQRLAGVDYEQYF. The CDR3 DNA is TGCGCCAGCAGCCAGAGACTAGCGGGAGTTGACTACGAGCAGTACTTC.